The 30 T cell receptor beta chains listed next were all sequenced from one sample in a study of blood T cell dynamics during melanoma immunotherapy (TCRdb year 2020). The time point label, as the study defines it: week 3, after first cycle of checkpoint inhibitor. Library preparation used the immunoSEQ multiplex PCR assay. TCRdb re-hosts the immuneACCESS table, in-frame sequences only. Its copies lack some clones; in the studies checked, an unresolved V gene accounts for under half of them, and the cause for the rest is not known. The sample yields approximately 13,000 clones; 86% were counted once. 4% to 5.5% of the sample is taken by the ten largest. Here the sequenced sample was blood, taken from a patient treated with checkpoint blockade. The receptors originated from a human donor with melanoma.

The chain combines TRBV7-2 with TRBJ2-1, with a weak D call TRBD2 (6 bases). Germline V lookup: CDR1 SGHTA, CDR2 FQGNSA. V was pared by 3 bases and J by 4 bases, with 10 bases between. The CDR3 length is 14 residues. CDR3 coding DNA: TGTGCCAGCAGCTTTGGGGCGGGGTACAATGAGCAGTTCTTC. This gives the protein CASSFGAGYNEQFF.

The chain joins TRBV28 to TRBJ2-2; D may be TRBD1 (5 bases). The length of the CDR3 is 16 residues. The ends were cut back, 5 bases at V and 6 bases at J, with 19 bases in the middle. Germline loops: CDR1 MDHEN, CDR2 SYDVKM. The CDR3 loop reads CASSLRPGFYPGELFF. CDR3 nucleotides: TGTGCCAGCAGTCTGAGGCCAGGGTTTTATCCCGGGGAGCTGTTTTTT.

The V and J genes are TRBV7-9 and TRBJ2-3; unclear D gene. CDR3 length equals 16 residues. Germline loops: CDR1 SEHNR, CDR2 FQNEAQ (reference sequence). V gave up 5 bases and J gave up 2 bases, with 17 bases separating them. CDR3 protein: CASSPSVRELTDTQYF. CDR3 nucleotide sequence: TGTGCCAGCAGCCCTAGTGTTAGAGAACTCACAGATACGCAGTATTTT.

This chain connects TRBV18 to TRBJ2-3; no definite D call. The CDR3 contains 14 residues. Per the germline V gene, CDR1 is KGHSH and CDR2 is LQKENI. V dropped 3 bases and J dropped 4 bases, with 11 bases sitting between them. The CDR3 sequence is CASSPARSADTQYF. The CDR3 nucleotides are TGTGCCAGCTCACCGGCGAGATCAGCAGATACGCAGTATTTT.

The chain combines TRBV18 with TRBJ1-2, with 8 bases lining up with TRBD1. V was pared by 2 bases and J by 4 bases, with 12 bases of the junction left unmatched. The CDR3 is 17 amino acids. CDR1 KGHSH and CDR2 LQKENI come from the germline V gene. The CDR3 DNA reads TGTGCCAGCTCACCAAATAATCCAGGGGGCGCCATCTATGGCTACACCTTC. Translated, it gives CASSPNNPGGAIYGYTF.

A few counts support this clone. J is TRBJ1-4 and V is TRBV5-4, with 7 bases lining up with TRBD1. Germline V gives CDR1 SGHNT, CDR2 YYREEE (reference sequence). The CDR3 contains 14 residues. Trimming took 4 bases from V and 4 from J; bases not matched to a gene: 4. The DNA for the CDR3 is TGTGCCAGCAGCCAGGACAGGATTAATGAAAAACTGTTTTTT. It translates to CASSQDRINEKLFF.

The CDR3 nucleotides read TGTGCCAGCAGCTTAGTGGCAGGGGTAGATACGCAGTATTTT. Its protein is CASSLVAGVDTQYF. The rearrangement joins TRBV7-6 to TRBJ2-3, with a weak D call TRBD1 (6 bases). CDR3 length: 14 amino acids. V was trimmed by 1 base and J by 5 bases, leaving 10 bases between them. Germline lookup yields CDR1 SGHVS and CDR2 FNYEAQ.

J is TRBJ2-7 and V is TRBV10-3; TRBD1 matches at 8 bases. Per germline, CDR1 ENHRY and CDR2 SYGVKD. The CDR3 has 17 residues. V trimming: 2 bases; J trimming: 1 base; junction bases outside the gene matches: 10. The CDR3 DNA reads as TGTGCCATCAGTGAGCCGAGATTTAGGACAGGGTCCTACGAGCAGTACTTC. Its protein product is CAISEPRFRTGSYEQYF.

The genes are TRBV18 and TRBJ1-1; 10 positions match TRBD1. The germline CDR1 and CDR2 sequences are KGHSH and LQKENI. This CDR3 region has 15 residues. Trimming cost V 2 bases and J 2 bases; bases outside gene matches: 2. As DNA, the CDR3 is TGTGCCAGCTCACCAGGACAGGGGGTTAACACTGAAGCTTTCTTT. It is translated as CASSPGQGVNTEAFF.

The CDR3 sequence is CASSPSAATLSYEQYF. CDR3 coding DNA: TGTGCCAGCTCACCATCGGCAGCAACTCTCTCCTACGAGCAGTACTTC. V and J are TRBV18 and TRBJ2-7, with D hard to call. The CDR3 totals 16 residues. Germline loops: CDR1 KGHSH, CDR2 LQKENI. V was cut by 2 bases and J by 0 bases, with 14 bases left in between.

The chain links TRBV11-2 to TRBJ2-5; D is undetermined. CDR1 SGHAT and CDR2 FQNNGV come from the germline V gene. The V end lost 0 bases, the J end lost 4 bases, and 12 bases lay between the germline ends. The CDR3 consists of 15 residues. The CDR3 nucleotides are TGTGCCAGCAGCTTAGATCTGTCGTATTCAGAGACCCAGTACTTC. This gives the protein CASSLDLSYSETQYF.

This rearrangement joins TRBV14 to TRBJ2-1; 14 bases match TRBD2. Germline V gene lookup returns CDR1 SGHDN and CDR2 FVKESK. The trim removed 4 bases at V and 10 bases at J, leaving 0 bases unmatched. This CDR3 has 13 residues. The CDR3 protein is CASSRTSGREQFF. The CDR3 bases are TGTGCCAGCAGCCGGACTAGCGGGAGGGAGCAGTTCTTC.

The chain carries TRBV11-3 and TRBJ2-1; TRBD2 agrees at 8 bases. The germline gives CDR1 SGHNT, CDR2 YENEEA. The CDR3 spans 18 residues. Losses at the gene ends were 4 bases for V and 1 base for J; bases not matched to a gene: 12. The DNA of the CDR3 is TGTGCCAGCAGCTCCCCGGGGGGCAGCGGGAGTTCCTACAATGAGCAGTTCTTC. This codes for CASSSPGGSGSSYNEQFF.

The chain is built from TRBV9 and TRBJ2-3; 7 bases align to TRBD1. Germline V gene lookup returns CDR1 SGDLS and CDR2 YYNGEE. The CDR3 has 13 residues. The V gene end was trimmed by 5 bases and the J gene end by 6 bases; junction bases not matched to a gene: 6. The CDR3 coding sequence is TGTGCCAGCAGGAAAACAGGGGCTGATACGCAGTATTTT. It encodes CASRKTGADTQYF.

The chain is built from TRBV27 and TRBJ2-7, with TRBD2 identical over 8 bases. The CDR3 length is 16 residues. V shed 7 bases and J 3 bases; nucleotides not matched to a gene: 14. Germline lookup yields CDR1 MNHEY and CDR2 SMNVEV (reference sequence). CDR3 region: CASKPLGGAGDYEQYF. Here the CDR3 DNA reads TGTGCCAGCAAGCCCCTAGGGGGAGCGGGAGACTACGAGCAGTACTTC.

This clone was seen a few times. The chain has TRBV10-3 and TRBJ1-5; D not certain. The CDR3 loop spans 12 amino acids. Germline V CDR1 and CDR2: ENHRY, SYGVKD. The V gene lost 3 bases and the J gene lost 3 bases, with 3 bases spanning the gap. CDR3 region: CAISDYNQPQHF. CDR3 nucleotide sequence: TGTGCCATCAGTGATTACAATCAGCCCCAGCATTTT.

V gene TRBV10-3 combines with J gene TRBJ1-5; TRBD1 is a possible D gene (5 bases). CDR3 length: 14 residues. The germline CDR1 and CDR2 sequences are ENHRY and SYGVKD. Trimming shortened V by 6 bases and J by 6 bases, and 15 bases separated the two germline ends. In DNA form, the CDR3 reads TGTGCCATCAGAGCCGACAGTTTTCTTCAGCCCCAGCATTTT. It translates to CAIRADSFLQPQHF.

The rearrangement links TRBV6-6 to TRBJ1-1; 7 bases match TRBD1. The germline V gene has CDR1 MNHNY and CDR2 SVGAGI (reference sequence). Losses at the gene ends were 6 bases for V and 4 bases for J; bases not matched to a gene: 5. The CDR3 has 13 amino acids. DNA for the CDR3: TGTGCCAGCAGAAGACAGGGTGCCACTGAAGCTTTCTTT. Translating it yields CASRRQGATEAFF.

The DNA for the CDR3 is TGTGCCAGCAAGTGGGACAGATTCACAGATACGCAGTATTTT. The encoded protein is CASKWDRFTDTQYF. This chain uses TRBV11-1 with TRBJ2-3; 7 nucleotides line up with TRBD1. The CDR3 is made up of 14 amino acids. Germline trimming cut 7 bases from V and 2 bases from J; bases unmatched to any gene: 6. Germline assignment: CDR1 SGHAT and CDR2 FQDESV (reference sequence).

This chain links TRBV12-5 with TRBJ1-2, with 8 bases identical to TRBD1. CDR1 and CDR2 from the germline V gene are LGHNT and FRNRAP. V trimming: 6 bases; J trimming: 4 bases; junction bases outside the gene matches: 4. This CDR3 spans 13 amino acids. CDR3 nucleotides: TGTGCTAGTGGCCCGGACAGGGCCTATGGCTACACCTTC. Amino acid sequence: CASGPDRAYGYTF. The full variable domain, completed using reference TRBV12-5 and TRBJ1-2, is DARVTQTPRHKVTEMGQEVTMRCQPILGHNTVFWYRQTMMQGLELLAYFRNRAPLDDSGMPKDRFSAEMPDATLATLKIQPSEPRDSAVYFCASGPDRAYGYTFGSGTRLTVV.

The V gene is TRBV9, the J gene TRBJ1-3, with unresolved D. Deletions cut 3 bases from V and 0 bases from J, with 10 bases between. The CDR3 is 15 amino acids. Germline loops: CDR1 SGDLS, CDR2 YYNGEE. CDR3 protein: CASSADTRSGNTIYF. The CDR3 DNA is TGTGCCAGCAGCGCTGACACTCGCTCTGGAAACACCATATATTTT.

This chain joins TRBV9 and TRBJ2-5; 9 bases agree with TRBD1. CDR3 length: 15 residues. Germline V gene data show CDR1 as SGDLS and CDR2 as YYNGEE. Losses at the gene ends were 2 bases for V and 5 bases for J; bases not matched to a gene: 7. The CDR3 coding sequence is TGTGCCAGCAGCGTCCGGGACAGGGTTCGGGAGACCCAGTACTTC. As protein: CASSVRDRVRETQYF.

The rearrangement joins TRBV5-1 to TRBJ1-6; 9 bases are shared with TRBD1. This CDR3 has 16 residues. Trimming cost V 1 base and J 7 bases; bases outside gene matches: 6. The germline V gene has CDR1 SGHRS and CDR2 YFSETQ. CDR3 sequence reads: CASSLRGQGDNSPLHF. The CDR3, as DNA: TGCGCCAGCAGCTTGAGGGGACAGGGTGACAATTCACCCCTCCACTTT.

V and J are TRBV28 and TRBJ2-1; D is possibly TRBD2 (5 bases). Germline values: CDR1 MDHEN, CDR2 SYDVKM. The CDR3 runs to 16 residues. The V end was cut by 6 bases, the J end by 3 bases, with 18 bases between. The CDR3 sequence is CASRGKRGPYYNEQFF. The CDR3 bases are TGTGCCAGCAGGGGAAAACGGGGTCCTTACTACAATGAGCAGTTCTTC.

The chain employs TRBV19 and TRBJ1-6, with 11 bases aligning to TRBD1. Germline trimming cut 5 bases from V and 9 bases from J; bases unmatched to any gene: 3. Germline V lookup: CDR1 LNHDA, CDR2 SQIVND (reference sequence). CDR3 length: 14 amino acids. The CDR3 region is CASSPGTGGSPLHF. As DNA, the CDR3 is TGTGCCAGTAGTCCCGGGACAGGGGGTTCACCCCTCCACTTT.

The V gene is TRBV4-2, the J gene TRBJ1-1; 7 bases fit TRBD1. Germline CDR1 reads LGHNA; CDR2 reads YNFKEQ. V trimming: 3 bases; J trimming: 1 base; junction bases outside the gene matches: 8. This CDR3 is 16 amino acids long. The CDR3 is CASSQATGAGNTEAFF. CDR3 nucleotide sequence: TGTGCCAGCAGCCAGGCTACAGGGGCTGGGAACACTGAAGCTTTCTTT.

The chain uses TRBV28 and TRBJ2-7; 7 nucleotides match TRBD1. CDR3 length equals 12 residues. CDR1 is MDHEN, CDR2 SYDVKM, per germline. The J segment lost 5 bases and the V segment lost 6 bases, leaving 4 bases of the junction unmatched. The DNA of the CDR3 is TGTGCCAGCAGACAGGGGAAGGACGAGCAGTACTTC. It translates to CASRQGKDEQYF.

This clone showed up just a few times. J is TRBJ1-3 and V is TRBV4-1; D not resolved. Between the trimmed V and J ends, which lost 0 bases and 2 bases, there was a span of 11 bases. The CDR3 has 16 amino acids. Germline values: CDR1 MGHRA, CDR2 YSYEKL. The CDR3 region is CASSQEGGSPGNTIYF. The CDR3 DNA sequence: TGCGCCAGCAGCCAAGAAGGAGGATCCCCTGGAAACACCATATATTTT.

This clone was recorded once. V and J are TRBV2 and TRBJ1-6, with a tentative D call TRBD1 (6 bases). CDR3 size: 15 residues. V was pared by 6 bases and J by 9 bases, with 18 bases between. CDR1 and CDR2 from the germline V gene are SNHLY and FYNNEI. The DNA of the CDR3 is TGTGCCAGCAGGCCGATGCAGGGGATGGCTTCACCCCTCCACTTT. Its protein product is CASRPMQGMASPLHF.

The chain links TRBV7-9 to TRBJ1-5, with a weak D call TRBD1 (6 bases). V was trimmed by 0 bases and J by 5 bases, leaving 11 bases between them. CDR1 and CDR2 from the germline V gene are SEHNR and FQNEAQ (reference sequence). This CDR3 region has 15 residues. The CDR3 nucleotides are TGTGCCAGCAGCTTAGCAGGGGGGGGCCATCAGCCCCAGCATTTT. Translating gives CASSLAGGGHQPQHF.